Shown below are 4 T cell receptor beta chains from a single sample sequenced in a study of response to subunit inactivated influenza vaccine. Each CDR3 protein gets one entry after TCRdb re-called the RT-PCR reads with MiXCR. The data contain just under 550,000 distinct CDR3 sequences, under 30% of them singletons. Another study also made use of these data, one on T cells expressing NK-cell markers. That work adds: Beta-chain TCR cDNA was generated via 5'RACE template switching with UMIs.

The specimen was CD4+ T cells sorted from PBMCs, collected 11 to 12 days after vaccination. All receptors derive from a man aged 45-65 years who received an inactivated influenza vaccine.

The V and J genes are TRBV15 and TRBJ2-1; perhaps TRBD1 as D (6 bases). V lost 2 bases and J 7 bases, leaving 24 bases between the germline ends. Germline values: CDR1 LNHNV, CDR2 YYDKDF (reference sequence). The CDR3 spans 18 residues. The CDR3 sequence: CATSRRPPTGHPRNEQFF. The CDR3 DNA follows: TGTGCCACCAGCAGACGGCCCCCCACAGGGCACCCTAGGAATGAGCAGTTCTTC.

This clonotype was seen more than once but under ten times. V gene TRBV29-1 combines with J gene TRBJ2-7, with D perhaps matching TRBD1 (6 bases). Trimming cost V 6 bases and J 3 bases, with 9 bases left between them. The germline V gene encodes CDR1 SQVTM and CDR2 ANQGSEA. The CDR3 length is 11 residues. The CDR3 reads CSVLDSYEQYF. CDR3 in DNA: TGCAGCGTATTGGACAGCTACGAGCAGTACTTC.

The chain carries TRBV5-1 and TRBJ1-6, with D possibly matching TRBD1 (6 bases). V gave up 5 bases and J gave up 9 bases, with 18 bases separating them. This CDR3 spans 15 amino acids. The V gene's germline CDR1 is SGHRS and CDR2 YFSETQ. CDR3: CASRMWQGTGSPLHF. CDR3 DNA sequence: TGCGCCAGCAGAATGTGGCAGGGGACGGGTTCACCCCTCCACTTT.

This clonotype came up many times. The gene calls are TRBV20-1 and TRBJ1-5, with 7 bases that match TRBD1. This CDR3 has 14 amino acids. Germline V gene data show CDR1 as DFQATT and CDR2 as SNEGSKA (reference sequence). V shed 4 bases, J shed 6 bases, and the junction held 9 bases outside the gene matches. The CDR3 region is CSATHSTGSQPQHF. The CDR3, as DNA: TGCAGTGCTACTCATTCGACAGGGAGTCAGCCCCAGCATTTT.